The 25 T cell receptor beta chains given below trace back to one sample, sequenced in a study of circulating and synovial CD4+ cells in juvenile arthritis. The method was immunoSEQ multiplex PCR; TCRdb's version includes in-frame clones alone and lacks a portion of them. Among around 35,000 clones listed, over 95% were seen once. Sample: CD4+ T cells from blood. The receptors here all came from a human donor with juvenile idiopathic arthritis.

This chain links TRBV2 with TRBJ2-5; 7 bases line up with TRBD1. The junction had 9 bases not matched to a gene; V was cut back by 7 bases and J by 1 base. From germline, CDR1 is SNHLY and CDR2 FYNNEI. The CDR3 consists of 15 residues. For the CDR3, the DNA is TGTGCCAGCACCCTCGACAGGGTCCGCCAAGAGACCCAGTACTTC. Its protein product is CASTLDRVRQETQYF.

The chain uses TRBV4-2 and TRBJ2-3, with a tentative D call TRBD2 (5 bases). Trimming took 11 bases from V and 4 from J, leaving 19 bases between them. This CDR3 is 14 amino acids long. Germline CDR1 and CDR2: LGHNA and YNFKEQ. Here the CDR3 reads CAPPRASFADTQYF. CDR3 nucleotides: TGTGCCCCCCCCCGGGCTAGCTTCGCAGATACGCAGTATTTT.

The chain joins TRBV30 to TRBJ2-7; D is undetermined. This CDR3 comprises 16 residues. Trimming took off 4 bases at V and 3 bases at J, with 22 bases between the two ends. CDR1 GTSNPN and CDR2 SVGIG come from the germline V gene (reference sequence). The CDR3 is CAWITPRRERYYEQYF. CDR3 DNA sequence: TGTGCCTGGATTACCCCCCGGCGTGAGCGCTACTACGAGCAGTACTTC.

The chain is built from TRBV5-1 and TRBJ2-7; tentatively, D is TRBD1 (5 bases). The germline V and J ends were trimmed by 2 bases and 3 bases, with 9 bases remaining between them. There are 13 residues in the CDR3. Per the germline V gene, CDR1 is SGHRS and CDR2 is YFSETQ. The DNA for the CDR3 is TGCGCCAGCAGCTTACTTCAGGGCTACGAGCAGTACTTC. Its translation: CASSLLQGYEQYF.

This clone was counted a few times. The chain combines TRBV19 with TRBJ1-1; the D gene is possibly TRBD1 (5 bases). Deletions cut 7 bases from V and 0 bases from J, with 9 bases between. This CDR3 has 13 residues. Per germline, CDR1 LNHDA and CDR2 SQIVND (reference sequence). CDR3 DNA: TGTGCCAGTAACTCAGGGATGAACACTGAAGCTTTCTTT. Translation gives CASNSGMNTEAFF.

This chain connects TRBV7-2 to TRBJ1-2; the D is unclear. The CDR3 contains 12 residues. The V gene's germline CDR1 is SGHTA and CDR2 FQGNSA. The germline V and J ends were trimmed by 5 bases and 5 bases, with 9 bases remaining between them. CDR3 sequence: CASSGPGYGYTF. The CDR3 DNA follows: TGTGCCAGCAGCGGGCCTGGGTATGGCTACACCTTC.

The CDR3 region is CASSYSKGWPLHF. The CDR3 nucleotides are TGTGCCAGCAGTTACTCGAAGGGGTGGCCCCTCCACTTT. The V and J genes are TRBV6-5 and TRBJ1-6; D might be TRBD1 (5 bases). V lost 0 bases and J lost 13, with 10 bases in between. Germline-derived CDR1 and CDR2 are MNHEY and SVGAGI. This CDR3 is 13 amino acids long.

The CDR3 spells CASRNDRATQETQYF. The CDR3 coding sequence is TGTGCCAGTCGGAACGACAGGGCAACCCAGGAGACCCAGTACTTC. The J gene is TRBJ2-5, the V gene TRBV6-6; 7 bases agree with TRBD1. There are 15 residues in the CDR3. The V gene end was trimmed by 9 bases and the J gene end by 5 bases; junction bases not matched to a gene: 15. Per the germline V gene, CDR1 is MNHNY and CDR2 is SVGAGI (reference sequence).

The gene calls are TRBV27 and TRBJ2-3, with 8 nucleotides matching TRBD2. V trimming: 11 bases; J trimming: 2 bases; junction bases outside the gene matches: 9. CDR1 MNHEY and CDR2 SMNVEV come from the germline V gene (reference sequence). CDR3 size: 14 residues. The CDR3 is CALMGSGNTDTQYF. The CDR3 coding sequence is TGTGCCCTAATGGGTAGCGGGAACACAGATACGCAGTATTTT.

J is TRBJ2-7 and V is TRBV6-5; D remains unclear. CDR1 and CDR2 (germline): MNHEY, SVGAGI. With 6 bases removed from V and 4 bases from J, the gap between germline ends came to 7 bases. The CDR3 runs 11 residues. Here the CDR3 DNA reads TGTGCCAGCAGGGTACAATACGAGCAGTACTTC. Residues: CASRVQYEQYF.

This chain links TRBV10-3 with TRBJ2-2, with 14 bases lining up with TRBD2. Germline V gene sequence: CDR1 ENHRY, CDR2 SYGVKD. After removal of 7 bases from V and 4 bases from J, the junction contained 8 bases not matched to a gene. CDR3 length equals 17 residues. CDR3 loop: CAINPGTSGGPTGELFF. The CDR3, as DNA: TGTGCCATCAACCCGGGGACTAGCGGGGGACCCACCGGGGAGCTGTTTTTT.

V usage is TRBV7-9 and J usage is TRBJ1-2, with TRBD1 identical over 10 bases. V lost 4 bases and J lost 6; bases outside the gene matches: 5. Germline assignment: CDR1 SEHNR and CDR2 FQNEAQ (reference sequence). This CDR3 region has 14 residues. CDR3 in amino acids: CASSSGQGEDGYTF. The CDR3 coding sequence is TGTGCCAGCAGCTCAGGACAGGGGGAGGATGGCTACACCTTC.

The gene calls are TRBV10-3 and TRBJ2-2, with TRBD2 identical over 7 bases. Per germline, CDR1 ENHRY and CDR2 SYGVKD. Trimming removed 9 bases from V and 1 base from J; junction bases left unmatched: 8. The length of the CDR3 is 15 residues. The CDR3 DNA reads TGTGCCATGGGGGAGGGCCAGGGGAACACCGGGGAGCTGTTTTTT. This codes for CAMGEGQGNTGELFF.

This chain connects TRBV4-1 to TRBJ2-1; TRBD2 aligns across 10 bases. There are 14 residues in the CDR3. CDR1 is MGHRA, CDR2 YSYEKL, per germline. V dropped 1 base and J dropped 10; count of bases not matched to a gene: 4. In nucleotides, the CDR3 is TGCGCCAGCAGCCAAGCCCCTAGCGGGGGAGAGCAGTTCTTC. Translating it yields CASSQAPSGGEQFF.

The chain combines TRBV7-6 with TRBJ2-3; TRBD2 aligns across 11 bases. V shed 1 base, J shed 2 bases, and the junction held 8 bases outside the gene matches. The V gene's germline CDR1 is SGHVS and CDR2 FNYEAQ. The CDR3 covers 18 residues. The CDR3 sequence is CASSLVSASGGSTDTQYF. The CDR3 region has the DNA TGTGCCAGCAGCTTAGTATCGGCTAGCGGGGGGTCCACAGATACGCAGTATTTT.

The chain uses TRBV18 and TRBJ1-5; D may be TRBD1 (6 bases). The V gene's germline CDR1 is KGHSH and CDR2 LQKENI. V lost 3 bases and J 0 bases, leaving 12 bases between the germline ends. The CDR3 totals 16 residues. The CDR3 DNA sequence: TGTGCCAGCTCACCTGGACAGCCCTATAGCAATCAGCCCCAGCATTTT. Protein sequence: CASSPGQPYSNQPQHF.

The CDR3 spells CASSSTEPPEKLFF. The CDR3 nucleotides read TGTGCCAGCAGTTCGACAGAACCCCCCGAAAAACTGTTTTTT. The V call is TRBV27, the J call TRBJ1-4; tentative D call: TRBD1 (5 bases). The CDR3 totals 14 residues. Trimming pared 4 bases from V and 8 bases from J, leaving 14 bases between. Germline V gives CDR1 MNHEY, CDR2 SMNVEV (reference sequence).

This chain joins TRBV18 and TRBJ2-7, with 7 nucleotides matching TRBD1. CDR1 KGHSH and CDR2 LQKENI come from the germline V gene. The CDR3 extends over 15 amino acids. V was clipped by 0 bases and J by 1 base; unmatched bases: 3. CDR3: CASSPPGTVSYEQYF. CDR3 DNA: TGTGCCAGCTCACCACCGGGGACAGTATCCTACGAGCAGTACTTC.

This clone was seen a single time. This chain connects TRBV28 to TRBJ1-2; D unresolved. Per the germline V gene, CDR1 is MDHEN and CDR2 is SYDVKM. The CDR3 sequence is 15 residues long. Trimming removed 5 bases from V and 0 bases from J, with 13 bases in between. This chain's CDR3 is CASSPLGGANYGYTF. The CDR3 bases are TGTGCCAGCAGTCCCCTCGGAGGTGCTAACTATGGCTACACCTTC.

The chain has TRBV11-2 and TRBJ1-2; 8 nucleotides match TRBD1. V gave up 1 base and J gave up 4 bases; unmatched junction bases: 11. The CDR3 sequence is 17 residues long. Germline values: CDR1 SGHAT, CDR2 FQNNGV. In DNA, the CDR3 is TGTGCCAGCAGCTTAGTCGGGACAGGACGCTATAGCTATGGCTACACCTTC. Amino acids: CASSLVGTGRYSYGYTF.

The chain uses TRBV28 and TRBJ2-7, with 10 bases matching TRBD1. The J segment lost 1 base and the V segment lost 6 bases, leaving 6 bases of the junction unmatched. The germline gives CDR1 MDHEN, CDR2 SYDVKM. The CDR3 consists of 15 residues. The CDR3 DNA reads as TGTGCCAGCAGCCGCGGGGACAGGGGTTCCTACGAGCAGTACTTC. Encoded protein: CASSRGDRGSYEQYF.

The chain links TRBV9 to TRBJ2-3; no clear D gene. Germline lookup yields CDR1 SGDLS and CDR2 YYNGEE. The CDR3 runs 13 residues. The V end lost 3 bases, the J end lost 5 bases, and 10 bases lay between the germline ends. The CDR3 bases are TGTGCCAGCAGCGCCTCCATCGGAGATACGCAGTATTTT. The encoded protein is CASSASIGDTQYF.

This sequence joins TRBV4-1 and TRBJ2-5; 8 nucleotides agree with TRBD2. J was trimmed by 5 bases and V by 2 bases; bases with no gene match: 10. The CDR3 covers 16 residues. Germline V CDR1 and CDR2: MGHRA, YSYEKL. CDR3 protein: CASSQKTSVRKETQYF. The CDR3 region has the DNA TGCGCCAGCAGCCAAAAGACTAGCGTGAGGAAGGAGACCCAGTACTTC.

In DNA, the CDR3 is TGTGCCAGCTGGCCGGGACAGGGGCCCTACGAGCAGTACTTC. Translated: CASWPGQGPYEQYF. The chain joins TRBV28 to TRBJ2-7; the match to TRBD1 covers 10 bases. Germline-derived CDR1 and CDR2 are MDHEN and SYDVKM. V lost 8 bases, J lost 2 bases, and 6 bases stayed unmatched. The CDR3 extends over 14 amino acids.

The chain recombines TRBV9 with TRBJ2-1; D is perhaps TRBD2 (6 bases). Trimming left V 3 bases short and J 2 bases short, with 12 bases between. Looked up from germline, CDR1 is SGDLS and CDR2 is YYNGEE. The CDR3 sequence is 15 residues long. The CDR3 DNA reads TGTGCCAGCAGCGGTCCGGGGGAGGCCTACAATGAGCAGTTCTTC. It encodes CASSGPGEAYNEQFF.